This TCR beta chain comes out of a study of cytomegalovirus exposure and HLA in healthy donors. General study results and limits: TCR association rates varied by HLA locus in a later analysis, with DRB1 highest and HLA-C lowest.

The germline V gene encodes CDR1 SGHRS and CDR2 YFSETQ. The CDR3 is 18 residues long. The trim removed 3 bases at V and 9 bases at J, leaving 16 bases unmatched. Despite likely unrecorded immune exposures, the donors were nominally healthy at the time of sampling. A word on this clone: Antigen: not known.

PCR involved 60 Vbeta and 13 Jbeta primers. Assay: immunoSEQ multiplex PCR; the TCRdb copy retains only in-frame clones and omits some. The sample's table shows around 33,000 clones. This clonotype was obtained from a man in his forties or fifties in good health and CMV-seronegative. The rearrangement joins TRBV5-1 to TRBJ2-1; TRBD2 matches 12 bases. What was sequenced was PBMCs. The CDR3 region has the DNA TGCGCCAGCAGCTCTAATCCGACCGGGACTAGCGGGTATAGTGAGCAGTTCTTC. It codes for CASSSNPTGTSGYSEQFF.